These 15 T cell receptor beta chains share one sample of origin, sequenced in a study of T cell responses to AZD1222 COVID-19 vaccine. Assay used: immunoSEQ multiplex PCR; TCRdb lists only in-frame clones, some missing. This sample has about 190,000 clones, with around 93% found just once. The sequenced sample was peripheral blood, obtained on day 0 of AZD1222 vaccination. Source of these receptors: an adult in good health.

The V gene is TRBV7-8, the J gene TRBJ2-7; tentative D call: TRBD2 (5 bases). Looked up from germline, CDR1 is SGHVS and CDR2 is FQNEAQ. The CDR3 covers 16 residues. The ends were cut back, 0 bases at V and 3 bases at J, with 15 bases in the middle. The CDR3 DNA is TGTGCCAGCAGCTTAGCGGGGATGGGAGCTAGCTACGAGCAGTACTTC. It is translated as CASSLAGMGASYEQYF.

J is TRBJ1-1 and V is TRBV19; 9 nucleotides agree with TRBD1. The CDR3 sequence is 13 residues long. Germline V CDR1 and CDR2: LNHDA, SQIVND (reference sequence). After removal of 7 bases from V and 4 bases from J, the junction contained 4 bases not matched to a gene. The chain's CDR3 is CASIGTGRTEAFF. The CDR3 nucleotides read TGTGCCAGTATCGGGACAGGGCGCACTGAAGCTTTCTTT.

The chain joins TRBV9 to TRBJ2-2, with TRBD2 matching over 11 bases. Germline values: CDR1 SGDLS, CDR2 YYNGEE. Trimming cost V 7 bases and J 4 bases; bases outside gene matches: 6. The length of the CDR3 is 15 residues. For the CDR3, the DNA is TGTGCCAGCGGTCAACTAGCGGGAGTCACCGGGGAGCTGTTTTTT. Protein product: CASGQLAGVTGELFF.

The J gene is TRBJ2-7, the V gene TRBV9; 8 positions agree with TRBD1. V was pared by 3 bases and J by 3 bases, with 5 bases of the junction left unmatched. The CDR3 loop spans 14 amino acids. Germline V gene data show CDR1 as SGDLS and CDR2 as YYNGEE. CDR3 region: CASSGGQAGYEQYF. The CDR3 DNA sequence: TGTGCCAGCAGCGGGGGACAGGCAGGCTACGAGCAGTACTTC. Full variable domain (outside the CDR3, taken from reference TRBV9 and TRBJ2-7): DSGVTQTPKHLITATGQRVTLRCSPRSGDLSVYWYQQSLDQGLQFLIQYYNGEERAKGNILERFSAQQFPDLHSELNLSSLELGDSALYFCASSGGQAGYEQYFGPGTRLTVT.

The chain joins TRBV9 to TRBJ2-7; 8 nucleotides agree with TRBD1. The CDR3 runs to 14 residues. The V gene end was trimmed by 4 bases and the J gene end by 3 bases; junction bases not matched to a gene: 6. Germline values: CDR1 SGDLS, CDR2 YYNGEE. In DNA form, the CDR3 reads TGTGCCAGCAGCTTGGGACAGGACATCTACGAGCAGTACTTC. This translates into CASSLGQDIYEQYF.

J is TRBJ1-6 and V is TRBV28; 8 positions agree with TRBD1. V was pared by 7 bases and J by 10 bases, with 15 bases of the junction left unmatched. The CDR3 has 16 residues. CDR1 is MDHEN, CDR2 SYDVKM, per germline. The CDR3 region has the DNA TGTGCCAGCACCACAGGGGGGCAGGGGGCAAGGTCACCCCTCCACTTT. As protein: CASTTGGQGARSPLHF. Looking up the rest from reference TRBV28 and TRBJ1-6 gives the full variable domain: DVKVTQSSRYLVKRTGEKVFLECVQDMDHENMFWYRQDPGLGLRLIYFSYDVKMKEKGDIPEGYSVSREKKERFSLILESASTNQTSMYLCASTTGGQGARSPLHFGNGTRLTVT.

Notes on this clone: A junction boundary mismatches the germline segment, possibly from a read error. The rearrangement links TRBV5-1 to TRBJ1-2, with a possible D match to TRBD1 (5 bases). The CDR3 runs to 14 residues. In germline, CDR1 is SGHRS, CDR2 YFSETQ. This CDR3 reads CASSLVGGDYGYTF. The DNA of the CDR3 is TGCGCCAGCAGTTTGGTCGGGGGAGACTATGGCTACACCTTC.

The chain is built from TRBV9 and TRBJ2-5; TRBD1 aligns across 9 bases. CDR1 and CDR2 from the germline V gene are SGDLS and YYNGEE. J was trimmed by 1 base and V by 4 bases; bases with no gene match: 2. The CDR3 spans 14 residues. The CDR3 region has the DNA TGTGCCAGCAGCCAGGGACAGGGCCAAGAGACCCAGTACTTC. Amino acids: CASSQGQGQETQYF. The full variable domain, completed using reference TRBV9 and TRBJ2-5, is DSGVTQTPKHLITATGQRVTLRCSPRSGDLSVYWYQQSLDQGLQFLIQYYNGEERAKGNILERFSAQQFPDLHSELNLSSLELGDSALYFCASSQGQGQETQYFGPGTRLLVL.

This clone showed up just a few times. This chain connects TRBV3-1 (or the pseudogene TRBV3-2) to TRBJ2-5; 11 nucleotides match TRBD1. V lost 4 bases and J lost 5; bases outside the gene matches: 6. Germline CDR1 reads LGHDT; CDR2 reads YNNKEL (reference sequence). The CDR3 totals 15 residues. The CDR3 reads CASSLRTGGWETQYF. CDR3 in DNA: TGTGCCAGCAGCCTCCGGACAGGGGGCTGGGAGACCCAGTACTTC.

The chain employs TRBV27 and TRBJ2-6; the match to TRBD1 covers 7 bases. CDR1 is MNHEY, CDR2 SMNVEV, per germline (reference sequence). With V trimmed by 4 bases and J by 2 bases, 8 bases remained unmatched. The length of the CDR3 is 17 residues. The CDR3, as DNA: TGTGCCAGCAGTTCACTTATTACAGGGGCTGGGGCCAACGTCCTGACTTTC. As protein: CASSSLITGAGANVLTF.

V is TRBV9 and J is TRBJ2-1; a weak D match, TRBD2 (5 bases). Germline CDR1 SGDLS, CDR2 YYNGEE. The CDR3 runs to 11 residues. Trimming removed 3 bases from V and 7 bases from J, with 5 bases in between. In DNA form, the CDR3 reads TGTGCCAGCAGCGGGAGGAATGAGCAGTTCTTC. Residues: CASSGRNEQFF.

This chain uses TRBV9 with TRBJ2-3; D remains ambiguous. The germline V and J ends were trimmed by 3 bases and 0 bases, with 8 bases remaining between them. CDR1 SGDLS and CDR2 YYNGEE come from the germline V gene. The length of the CDR3 is 14 residues. CDR3 sequence (DNA): TGTGCCAGCAGCGCCCTCCCTAGCACAGATACGCAGTATTTT. Its protein product is CASSALPSTDTQYF.

Only one count was recorded for this clone. The chain has TRBV30 and TRBJ2-5, with D perhaps matching TRBD2 (5 bases). Deletions cut 4 bases from V and 2 bases from J, with 11 bases between. The length of the CDR3 is 13 residues. Germline V CDR1 and CDR2: GTSNPN, SVGIG (reference sequence). In DNA, the CDR3 is TGTGCCTGGAACTGGGGAGATCAAGAGACCCAGTACTTC. Encoded protein: CAWNWGDQETQYF. Together with reference TRBV30 and TRBJ2-5, the CDR3 gives the full variable domain: SQTIHQWPATLVQPVGSPLSLECTVEGTSNPNLYWYRQAAGRGLQLLFYSVGIGQISSEVPQNLSASRPQDRQFILSSKKLLLSDSGFYLCAWNWGDQETQYFGPGTRLLVL.

Of note for this clone: The junction does not match germline at one end; this may be a read error. The chain uses TRBV18 and TRBJ2-7; D gene uncertain. Germline V gene sequence: CDR1 KGHSH, CDR2 LQKENI. The CDR3 covers 13 residues. The CDR3 DNA sequence: TGTGCCAGCTCACCAGACCCAAGCTCAGTCCCAATCTTC. Its translation is CASSPDPSSVPIF.

V and J are TRBV29-1 and TRBJ2-7; the match to TRBD2 covers 7 bases. V lost 5 bases, J lost 4 bases, and 11 bases stayed unmatched. The length of the CDR3 is 14 residues. Germline V gene data show CDR1 as SQVTM and CDR2 as ANQGSEA. This CDR3 reads CSVRLAGAGYEQYF. In DNA, the CDR3 is TGCAGCGTTCGACTGGCGGGAGCGGGTTACGAGCAGTACTTC.